This T cell receptor beta chain comes out of a study of OX40 agonist ivuxolimab in advanced cancers. Study overall: Prior anti-PD-1, anti-PD-L1 or anti-CTLA-4 therapy was allowed; around 43% had some. The study reported partial responses in three patients: one hepatocellular carcinoma, two cutaneous melanoma. General study findings and limits: The CD4+ and CD8+ T cells in the blood had expanded clonally by week 6 at 0.1 to 3.0 mg/kg.

Assay used: immunoSEQ multiplex PCR; TCRdb lists only in-frame clones, some missing. The sample has approximately 33,000 clones, around nine tenths seen once. The CDR3 extends over 13 amino acids. Trimming took 5 bases from V and 4 from J; bases not matched to a gene: 4. Germline V CDR1 and CDR2: SEHNR, FQNEAQ (reference sequence). Remarks on this clone: Its antigen is currently unknown.

This chain uses TRBV7-9 with TRBJ2-7, with 8 bases fitting TRBD1. The sequencing here drew on CD4+ or CD8+ T cells sorted from blood, taken in a trial of the OX40 agonist ivuxolimab. This sequence was found in an adult with an advanced solid tumor such as melanoma, head and neck, liver or kidney cancer. The CDR3 here is CASSGRGLYEQYF. The CDR3 nucleotides read TGTGCCAGCAGCGGCAGGGGGCTTTACGAGCAGTACTTC.